A single sample gave rise to the 27 T cell receptor beta chains below, sequenced in a study of regulatory T cells in long-lasting Graves disease. Indicated time point: newly diagnosed GD, antithyroid drugs for less than 3 months. TCR sequences were obtained from RNA taken from PBMCs. Combining iRepertoire HTBI primers with Arm-PCR of CDR3 regions, the authors built TCR beta libraries. TCRdb reprocessed the multiplex PCR reads with MiXCR, giving one entry per CDR3 protein. The repertoire holds hundreds of thousands of distinct CDR3 sequences, with about 16% as singletons. This specimen consisted of peripheral blood mononuclear cells (PBMCs), obtained at new diagnosis, from a patient treated with antithyroid drugs. These receptors originate from a female donor with Graves disease.

This clonotype was seen a handful of times. The V call is TRBV24-1, the J call TRBJ2-2; tentatively, D is TRBD1 or TRBD2 (5 bases each). The CDR3 is 15 amino acids. Germline V CDR1 and CDR2: KGHDR, SFDVKD. The V end lost 4 bases, the J end lost 3 bases, and 11 bases lay between the germline ends. The CDR3 is CATSDEGRDTGELFF. In DNA form, the CDR3 reads TGTGCCACCAGTGACGAGGGACGGGACACCGGGGAGCTGTTTTTT.

With respect to this clonotype: A much larger clone lies one base from this, so it may be a read error. The chain has TRBV6-1 and TRBJ2-2, with D perhaps TRBD1 (6 bases). This CDR3 comprises 17 residues. CDR1 and CDR2 (germline): MNHNS, SASEGT. The CDR3 DNA reads TGTGCCAGCAGTGAAGAGGGGGTACTAGAGGACACCGGGAAGCTGTTTTTT. Its translation is CASSEEGVLEDTGKLFF.

The rearrangement joins TRBV19 to TRBJ2-2, with 9 bases lining up with TRBD2. From germline, CDR1 is LNHDA and CDR2 SQIVND (reference sequence). With 7 bases clipped from V and 4 bases from J, the junction kept 4 bases outside the gene matches. The CDR3 runs to 14 residues. CDR3 in amino acids: CASMGGGATGELFF. The CDR3 DNA sequence: TGTGCCAGTATGGGCGGGGGGGCCACCGGGGAGCTGTTTTTT.

This chain joins TRBV7-2 and TRBJ1-3; 11 nucleotides line up with TRBD1. Germline lookup yields CDR1 SGHTA and CDR2 FQGNSA. This CDR3 contains 16 residues. Trimming at V came to 5 bases and at J to 3 bases, leaving 6 bases not matched to a gene. CDR3 nucleotides: TGTGCCAGCAGCCCGAAAGGGACAGGGGGTGGAAACACCATATATTTT. Its protein product is CASSPKGTGGGNTIYF.

For this clonotype: A much larger clone lies a single base off, so this may be a read error. The V and J genes are TRBV12-3 or TRBV12-4 and TRBJ2-3; no reliable D call. Trimming stripped 7 bases from V and 0 bases from J, with 14 bases between. The CDR3 is 15 residues long. The CDR3 DNA reads as TGTGCCAGCACCCCGGGCGGCGGAAGCACAGATACGCAGTATTTT. Its translation: CASTPGGGSTDTQYF.

The chain recombines TRBV12-3 or TRBV12-4 with TRBJ2-7; D may be TRBD1 or TRBD2 (5 bases each). The CDR3 contains 12 residues. With 6 bases removed from V and 3 bases from J, the gap between germline ends came to 9 bases. CDR3: CASSRGLYEQYF. CDR3 DNA: TGTGCCAGCAGCCGGGGCCTCTACGAGCAGTACTTC.

This clonotype was recorded at least ten times. V and J are TRBV12-3 or TRBV12-4 and TRBJ1-6; maybe TRBD1 (5 bases). The CDR3 covers 15 residues. Between the trimmed V and J ends, which lost 3 bases and 11 bases, there was a span of 17 bases. CDR3 bases: TGTGCCAGCAGTTTGGATCAGGGCCGAGGGGCACCCCTCCACTTT. This gives the protein CASSLDQGRGAPLHF.

The sample holds many counts of this clonotype. The chain joins TRBV5-5 to TRBJ1-1, with TRBD1 matching 11 bases. CDR1 and CDR2 (germline): SGHKS, YYEKEE (reference sequence). The CDR3 totals 13 residues. V was pared by 5 bases and J by 4 bases, with 1 base of the junction left unmatched. The CDR3 reads CASRDRGLTEAFF. In DNA form, the CDR3 reads TGTGCCAGCAGGGACAGGGGGCTCACTGAAGCTTTCTTT.

The V gene is TRBV5-1, the J gene TRBJ2-1, with 8 positions matching TRBD2. This CDR3 has 18 amino acids. Germline CDR1 reads SGHRS; CDR2 reads YFSETQ. V shed 0 bases, J shed 10 bases, and the junction held 18 bases outside the gene matches. The CDR3 spells CASSLAEAGGERVMEQFF. Written as DNA, the CDR3 is TGCGCCAGCAGCTTGGCCGAGGCGGGGGGCGAGAGGGTCATGGAGCAGTTCTTC.

This clonotype was recorded at least ten times. This sequence joins TRBV28 and TRBJ2-7; 7 bases map to TRBD2. The CDR3 spans 16 residues. V lost 5 bases to trimming and J lost 2 bases; unmatched junction nucleotides: 12. Germline V gives CDR1 MDHEN, CDR2 SYDVKM. The CDR3 loop reads CASSPLGSGKPYEQYF. CDR3 nucleotides: TGTGCCAGCAGTCCCTTGGGAAGCGGGAAGCCCTACGAGCAGTACTTC.

This clonotype was observed at least ten times. The chain carries TRBV2 and TRBJ2-3; no definite D call. In germline, CDR1 is SNHLY, CDR2 FYNNEI. V was cut by 1 base and J by 3 bases, with 11 bases left in between. CDR3 length equals 15 residues. The CDR3 region has the DNA TGTGCCAGCAGTGAAGGGGAAACGGGTACAGATACGCAGTATTTT. Translated, it gives CASSEGETGTDTQYF.

In its sample, this clonotype was seen many times. The chain uses TRBV20-1 and TRBJ1-2, with unresolved D. Germline CDR1 is DFQATT and CDR2 is SNEGSKA (reference sequence). CDR3 length: 18 residues. V lost 3 bases, J lost 0 bases, and 23 bases lay in between. The CDR3 DNA follows: TGCAGTGCTAGGGAGTTCACCTCGACCAGCTCATCTAACTATGGCTACACCTTC. It yields the protein CSAREFTSTSSSNYGYTF.

This clonotype was recorded many times. J is TRBJ1-2 and V is TRBV20-1; D unclear. Per germline, CDR1 DFQATT and CDR2 SNEGSKA (reference sequence). V was clipped by 0 bases and J by 5 bases, with 10 bases between them. The CDR3 covers 13 residues. The CDR3 bases are TGCAGTGCTAGAGATAGGTACGGGTATGGCTACACCTTC. This sequence encodes CSARDRYGYGYTF.

The chain combines TRBV6-1 with TRBJ1-6; possible D gene TRBD1, 5 bases. Trimming took off 6 bases at V and 8 bases at J, with 14 bases between the two ends. The CDR3 contains 14 residues. Germline CDR1 is MNHNS and CDR2 is SASEGT. The CDR3: CASRLTGAYSPLHF. In nucleotides, the CDR3 is TGTGCCAGCAGATTAACTGGGGCCTATTCACCCCTCCACTTT.

This clonotype was seen at least ten times. The V and J genes are TRBV28 and TRBJ1-2; D gene uncertain. In germline, CDR1 is MDHEN, CDR2 SYDVKM. V shed 7 bases and J shed 2 bases, with 20 bases lying between them. There are 16 residues in the CDR3. CDR3 nucleotide sequence: TGTGCCAGCAACCCCACTCTGGCAGATGAAAACTATGGCTACACCTTC. Encoded protein: CASNPTLADENYGYTF.

This clonotype was counted at least ten times. The V gene is TRBV6-1, the J gene TRBJ2-7; 7 bases agree with TRBD1. The trim removed 6 bases at V and 8 bases at J, leaving 16 bases unmatched. Per germline, CDR1 MNHNS and CDR2 SASEGT. There are 15 residues in the CDR3. CDR3 in amino acids: CASSPRTLLGGQQYF. The CDR3 DNA reads TGTGCCAGCAGCCCCAGGACCTTGTTAGGGGGCCAGCAGTACTTC.

This clonotype was detected many times. The V call is TRBV2, the J call TRBJ1-6; D uncertain. CDR1 is SNHLY, CDR2 FYNNEI, per germline. Trimming stripped 7 bases from V and 7 bases from J, with 11 bases between. The CDR3 length is 13 residues. CDR3 coding DNA: TGTGCCAGCATCGAGGGAATGAATTCACCCCTCCACTTT. Translating gives CASIEGMNSPLHF.

This clonotype was picked up many times. The rearrangement links TRBV7-9 to TRBJ2-5; the match to TRBD1 covers 10 bases. In germline, CDR1 is SEHNR, CDR2 FQNEAQ (reference sequence). The CDR3 covers 15 residues. Trimming cost V 7 bases and J 5 bases; bases outside gene matches: 10. The CDR3 spells CASTSRDRGQETQYF. CDR3 nucleotides: TGTGCCAGCACCTCCCGGGACAGGGGCCAGGAGACCCAGTACTTC.

This clonotype was counted ten times or more. The V and J genes are TRBV15 and TRBJ1-5; D gene ambiguous. Trimming left V 2 bases short and J 5 bases short, with 19 bases between. From germline, CDR1 is LNHNV and CDR2 YYDKDF (reference sequence). This CDR3 is built from 17 residues. As DNA, the CDR3 is TGTGCCACCAGCAGATCACAAGCCTATGGGAGGGATCAGCCCCAGCATTTT. It codes for CATSRSQAYGRDQPQHF. Full variable domain (outside the CDR3, taken from reference TRBV15 and TRBJ1-5): DAMVIQNPRYQVTQFGKPVTLSCSQTLNHNVMYWYQQKSSQAPKLLFHYYDKDFNNEADTPDNFQSRRPNTSFCFLDIRSPGLGDTAMYLCATSRSQAYGRDQPQHFGDGTRLSIL.

This clonotype was counted only a few times. The chain uses TRBV7-9 and TRBJ2-5, with 11 bases identical to TRBD1. CDR1 SEHNR and CDR2 FQNEAQ come from the germline V gene (reference sequence). V lost 5 bases, J lost 4 bases, and 15 bases stayed unmatched. This CDR3 is 18 amino acids long. CDR3 residues: CASSHQFPGQGAGETQYF. DNA for the CDR3: TGTGCCAGCAGCCACCAATTTCCCGGACAGGGGGCAGGAGAGACCCAGTACTTC.

This clonotype was observed a handful of times. The DNA of the CDR3 is TGTGCCAGCAGTGTCAGCTTATCGGTTGGGGACACTGAAGCTTTCTTT. Residues: CASSVSLSVGDTEAFF. The rearrangement uses TRBV6-2 or TRBV6-3 and TRBJ1-1; D is undetermined. Germline lookup yields CDR1 MNHEY and CDR2 SVGEGT. The CDR3 has 16 amino acids. V was cut by 5 bases and J by 3 bases, with 19 bases left in between.

This clonotype occurred many times. V gene TRBV5-1 combines with J gene TRBJ2-1; the match to TRBD1 covers 9 bases. V lost 6 bases, J lost 3 bases, and 7 bases stayed unmatched. CDR3 size: 15 residues. Germline V gives CDR1 SGHRS, CDR2 YFSETQ. In DNA, the CDR3 is TGCGCCAGCACGTCCGGGACAGGGCACTACAATGAGCAGTTCTTC. Encoded protein: CASTSGTGHYNEQFF.

This clonotype was observed a handful of times. The chain joins TRBV4-1 to TRBJ1-6, with unresolved D. CDR1 MGHRA and CDR2 YSYEKL come from the germline V gene. CDR3 length: 11 residues. Trimming removed 0 bases from V and 16 bases from J, with 7 bases in between. The CDR3 DNA reads TGCGCCAGCAGCCAAGATTTAGGTCTCCACTTT. The encoded protein is CASSQDLGLHF.

This clonotype showed up many times. The gene calls are TRBV6-1 and TRBJ2-7; D is undetermined. In germline, CDR1 is MNHNS, CDR2 SASEGT. Trimming pared 8 bases from V and 6 bases from J, leaving 17 bases between. This CDR3 spans 13 amino acids. DNA for the CDR3: TGTGCCAGCTCCCCGCGTGTGGGTGGCGAGCAGTACTTC. Its protein product is CASSPRVGGEQYF.

This clonotype was seen at least ten times. CDR3 region: CASRQGLGFGRGASTEAFF. DNA of the CDR3: TGTGCCAGCAGACAGGGACTGGGTTTTGGGAGGGGGGCGTCGACTGAAGCTTTCTTT. The chain uses TRBV28 and TRBJ1-1; possibly TRBD1 for D (6 bases). Germline values: CDR1 MDHEN, CDR2 SYDVKM. V lost 6 bases and J lost 5, with 31 bases in between. The CDR3 contains 19 residues.

V is TRBV18 and J is TRBJ1-3, with D maybe TRBD1 (5 bases). The CDR3 is 16 residues long. V dropped 3 bases and J dropped 0 bases, with 12 bases sitting between them. Germline CDR1 reads KGHSH; CDR2 reads LQKENI. CDR3: CASSPGTVLSGNTIYF. The CDR3, as DNA: TGTGCCAGCTCACCGGGGACGGTACTCTCTGGAAACACCATATATTTT.

This clonotype showed up many times. The chain employs TRBV9 and TRBJ2-3, with D unresolved. CDR1 is SGDLS and CDR2 is YYNGEE in the germline V gene. Between the trimmed V and J ends, which lost 0 bases and 2 bases, there was a span of 10 bases. The CDR3 has 15 amino acids. The CDR3 region has the DNA TGTGCCAGCAGCGTAGCCCCAGGTAACACAGATACGCAGTATTTT. Protein sequence: CASSVAPGNTDTQYF.